One sample yielded the 21 T cell receptor beta chains listed below, sequenced in a study of blood T cell repertoires in COVID-19. The method was immunoSEQ multiplex PCR; TCRdb's version includes in-frame clones alone and lacks a portion of them. The table has some 150,000 clones, approximately 85% seen once. Sequenced material: peripheral blood. The receptors come from a man in his fifties or sixties with COVID-19, enrolled during active disease.

The CDR3 loop reads CASSLRWSGLAGVQETQYF. In DNA, the CDR3 is TGTGCCAGCAGCTTAAGGTGGTCGGGGCTAGCGGGGGTACAAGAGACCCAGTACTTC. This chain links TRBV7-8 with TRBJ2-5; 10 bases line up with TRBD2. Germline CDR1 reads SGHVS; CDR2 reads FQNEAQ. Losses at the gene ends were 2 bases for V and 2 bases for J; bases not matched to a gene: 14. The CDR3 has 19 amino acids.

This rearrangement joins TRBV24-1 to TRBJ2-5; 11 bases fit TRBD2. Germline loops: CDR1 KGHDR, CDR2 SFDVKD. CDR3 size: 16 residues. The junction had 4 bases not matched to a gene; V was cut back by 4 bases and J by 1 base. CDR3: CATSDPGTSGQETQYF. The CDR3 DNA reads as TGTGCCACCAGTGACCCAGGGACTAGCGGCCAAGAGACCCAGTACTTC.

The CDR3 sequence: CASSLSTYEQYF. The CDR3 DNA follows: TGTGCCAGCAGCTTAAGCACCTACGAGCAGTACTTC. The J gene is TRBJ2-7, the V gene TRBV7-9; D remains ambiguous. CDR1 is SEHNR and CDR2 is FQNEAQ in the germline V gene (reference sequence). This CDR3 comprises 12 residues. Trimming removed 2 bases from V and 2 bases from J, with 4 bases in between.

The chain uses TRBV6-2 or TRBV6-3 and TRBJ2-5; perhaps TRBD2 as D (6 bases). CDR1 and CDR2 from the germline V gene are MNHEY and SVGEGT. The CDR3 runs 13 residues. The V gene lost 5 bases and the J gene lost 7 bases, with 14 bases spanning the gap. The CDR3 here is CASSKGPGGTQYF. The CDR3 nucleotides read TGTGCCAGCAGTAAGGGACCCGGGGGGACCCAGTACTTC.

The J gene is TRBJ2-7, the V gene TRBV7-2; 10 nucleotides match TRBD2. V lost 2 bases to trimming and J lost 2 bases; unmatched junction nucleotides: 6. The length of the CDR3 is 16 residues. Looked up from germline, CDR1 is SGHTA and CDR2 is FQGNSA. Here the CDR3 DNA reads TGTGCCAGCAGCTTACCGGGACTAGCGCATACCTACGAGCAGTACTTC. Amino acids: CASSLPGLAHTYEQYF. Full variable domain (rest looked up from reference TRBV7-2 and TRBJ2-7): GAGVSQSPSNKVTEKGKDVELRCDPISGHTALYWYRQSLGQGLEFLIYFQGNSAPDKSGLPSDRFSAERTGGSVSTLTIQRTQQEDSAVYLCASSLPGLAHTYEQYFGPGTRLTVT.

This sequence joins TRBV27 and TRBJ1-1, with a weak D call TRBD1 (5 bases). This CDR3 region has 14 residues. Germline assignment: CDR1 MNHEY and CDR2 SMNVEV (reference sequence). Trimming removed 6 bases at V and 4 bases at J, with 15 bases between. The CDR3 reads CASSRRALGTEAFF. CDR3 DNA: TGTGCCAGCAGCCGCAGGGCTTTGGGCACTGAAGCTTTCTTT.

This clone was found a few times. The gene calls are TRBV3-1 (or the pseudogene TRBV3-2) and TRBJ1-1; unclear D gene. Per the germline V gene, CDR1 is LGHDT and CDR2 is YNNKEL (reference sequence). The CDR3 covers 14 residues. The V and J ends lost 4 bases and 1 base respectively, with 10 bases between them. The CDR3 sequence: CASSPRYGNTEAFF. The CDR3 bases are TGTGCCAGCAGCCCGAGGTACGGGAACACTGAAGCTTTCTTT.

This clone was detected only a few times. This rearrangement joins TRBV7-2 to TRBJ2-7; 9 nucleotides agree with TRBD1. CDR1 and CDR2 from the germline V gene are SGHTA and FQGNSA. This CDR3 has 14 residues. Unmatched junction bases numbered 8, after V lost 8 bases and J lost 3 bases. The CDR3 DNA reads TGTGCCAGCGGGCGGGACAGGGTGAGCTACGAGCAGTACTTC. Protein sequence: CASGRDRVSYEQYF.

This rearrangement joins TRBV7-2 to TRBJ2-7; TRBD2 might be the D (6 bases). The CDR3 is made up of 18 amino acids. Germline assignment: CDR1 SGHTA and CDR2 FQGNSA. The ends were cut back, 2 bases at V and 5 bases at J, with 25 bases in the middle. The CDR3 DNA is TGTGCCAGCAGCTTAAAATTACTAGCAGGGAACCGAGATAACGAGCAGTACTTC. Its translation is CASSLKLLAGNRDNEQYF.

To note about this clone: The sample holds other DNA sequences that translate to the same CDR3. This chain connects TRBV18 to TRBJ2-7, with TRBD1 matching over 9 bases. The CDR3 extends over 14 amino acids. CDR1 is KGHSH, CDR2 LQKENI, per germline. The V segment lost 3 bases and the J segment 4 bases; nucleotides outside the gene matches: 4. CDR3 sequence (DNA): TGTGCCAGCTCACCTCCGGGACAGGGTTACGAGCAGTACTTC. Translating gives CASSPPGQGYEQYF.

The chain combines TRBV2 with TRBJ1-2, with D perhaps TRBD1 (5 bases). The CDR3 contains 14 residues. The V and J ends lost 9 bases and 0 bases respectively, with 14 bases between them. Germline lookup yields CDR1 SNHLY and CDR2 FYNNEI. The CDR3 here is CARQRQLSNYGYTF. CDR3 nucleotides: TGTGCCAGACAAAGACAGCTATCTAACTATGGCTACACCTTC.

The rearrangement uses TRBV9 and TRBJ2-1; possible D gene TRBD2, 5 bases. Germline CDR1 and CDR2: SGDLS and YYNGEE. Trimming removed 4 bases at V and 8 bases at J, with 16 bases between. There are 14 residues in the CDR3. The DNA for the CDR3 is TGTGCCAGCAGCCCACGGACGGGAAGGGATGAGCAGTTCTTC. Protein sequence: CASSPRTGRDEQFF.

The V and J genes are TRBV6-5 and TRBJ1-1; 10 bases are a match to TRBD1. CDR1 and CDR2 (germline): MNHEY, SVGAGI. The junction had 7 bases not matched to a gene; V was cut back by 6 bases and J by 3 bases. This CDR3 is 15 amino acids long. The CDR3 DNA is TGTGCCAGCAGGGGCACCGGACAGGGGGACACTGAAGCTTTCTTT. Its protein is CASRGTGQGDTEAFF.

This chain uses TRBV10-2 with TRBJ1-5, with D possibly being TRBD1 (6 bases). Germline V lookup: CDR1 WSHSY, CDR2 SAAADI. V was trimmed by 3 bases and J by 4 bases, leaving 10 bases between them. This CDR3 is built from 14 residues. In DNA, the CDR3 is TGCGCCAGCAGTGAAATAGGGGGTAATCAGCCCCAGCATTTT. It specifies CASSEIGGNQPQHF.

The chain joins TRBV5-6 to TRBJ1-2; 8 positions agree with TRBD1. CDR3 size: 15 residues. CDR1 and CDR2 (germline): SGHDT, YYEEEE. V gave up 0 bases and J gave up 3 bases; unmatched junction bases: 4. The CDR3 spells CASSLATGGYYGYTF. CDR3 DNA: TGTGCCAGCAGCTTGGCTACAGGGGGTTACTATGGCTACACCTTC.

The chain has TRBV5-1 and TRBJ2-3, with 9 bases identical to TRBD2. V was pared by 5 bases and J by 6 bases, with 4 bases of the junction left unmatched. Germline V gene data show CDR1 as SGHRS and CDR2 as YFSETQ. The length of the CDR3 is 13 residues. CDR3 loop: CASSAGGRDTQYF. In DNA, the CDR3 is TGCGCCAGCAGTGCGGGGGGGCGTGATACGCAGTATTTT.

The chain combines TRBV5-5 with TRBJ2-5, with 10 bases matching TRBD2. J was trimmed by 1 base and V by 7 bases; bases with no gene match: 7. CDR3 size: 15 residues. Germline V gene lookup returns CDR1 SGHKS and CDR2 YYEKEE (reference sequence). CDR3: CASGALAGRQETQYF. Written as DNA, the CDR3 is TGTGCCAGCGGAGCACTAGCGGGACGCCAAGAGACCCAGTACTTC.

The chain recombines TRBV29-1 with TRBJ1-2; no firm D call. The CDR3 loop spans 11 amino acids. Germline CDR1 reads SQVTM; CDR2 reads ANQGSEA. Trimming removed 3 bases at V and 7 bases at J, with 9 bases between. The CDR3 sequence is CSVEGQIGYTF. Here the CDR3 DNA reads TGCAGCGTTGAGGGCCAGATTGGCTACACCTTC.

This clone has only a few counts. The chain links TRBV19 to TRBJ2-7, with 10 bases fitting TRBD2. With V trimmed by 9 bases and J by 4 bases, 15 bases remained unmatched. Germline assignment: CDR1 LNHDA and CDR2 SQIVND (reference sequence). The CDR3 length is 16 residues. The CDR3 spells CASAETPSGRWYEQYF. In DNA form, the CDR3 reads TGTGCCAGCGCCGAAACTCCTAGCGGGAGATGGTACGAGCAGTACTTC. The full variable domain, its missing parts supplied by reference TRBV19 and TRBJ2-7, is DGGITQSPKYLFRKEGQNVTLSCEQNLNHDAMYWYRQDPGQGLRLIYYSQIVNDFQKGDIAEGYSVSREKKESFPLTVTSAQKNPTAFYLCASAETPSGRWYEQYFGPGTRLTVT.

The chain has TRBV19 and TRBJ1-5, with TRBD1 matching over 7 bases. V dropped 9 bases and J dropped 0; count of bases not matched to a gene: 8. This CDR3 is built from 15 residues. Germline CDR1 is LNHDA and CDR2 is SQIVND (reference sequence). The CDR3 region has the DNA TGTGCCAGCCGGACCGGGACAGTTAGCAATCAGCCCCAGCATTTT. Encoded protein: CASRTGTVSNQPQHF.

The chain recombines TRBV5-1 with TRBJ1-4; D unresolved. The V end was cut by 4 bases, the J end by 0 bases, with 10 bases between. The V gene's germline CDR1 is SGHRS and CDR2 YFSETQ. The CDR3 consists of 15 residues. The CDR3 DNA sequence: TGCGCCAGCAGCCCTCAGGCTGCAACTAATGAAAAACTGTTTTTT. Its translation: CASSPQAATNEKLFF.